Following are 17 T cell receptor beta chains from one sample sequenced in a study of tumor-infiltrating lymphocytes in primary liver carcinoma (dated by TCRdb to between 2016 and 2019). Total RNA and DNA were co-extracted without cell sorting from roughly 20-30 mg of bulk tissue using the AllPrep DNA/RNA mini kit. The sequencer listed for this sample is Illumina HiSeq 2500. Using a constant-region primer and ProtoScript II reverse transcriptase, TCRbeta-specific cDNA was reverse-transcribed from roughly 460 ng total RNA. TCRbeta libraries were built with three nested multiplex PCR rounds, a slightly modified ARM-PCR procedure. Each of the first two PCR rounds ran for approximately 10 cycles and used multiplex TRBV1-TRBV30 forward primers together with a Cbeta reverse primer. In-frame beta chains were kept once TCRdb had trimmed the public reads at Q25 with fastp and called clones with MiXCR. A single entry per CDR3 protein holds the most common genes and DNA from its merged rows. Present in this sample are 95,000 to 150,000 distinct CDR3 sequences, around 62% of which were seen just once. 9.3% of the sample rests with the top ten.

The specimen sequenced was liver tumor tissue from sampling region 1. This sample's cell subset or site label indicates: tumor region T1, superior pole. The receptors originated from a woman aged 60-75 years with primary liver carcinoma and hepatitis B virus infection.

On this clonotype itself: Sequence at one end of the junction differs from germline and may be a read error. The rearrangement joins TRBV10-2 to TRBJ2-7; 10 bases are a match to TRBD2. The CDR3 consists of 14 residues. Germline V gene lookup returns CDR1 WSHSY and CDR2 SAAADI. The CDR3 region has the DNA TGCGCCAGCAGTGTGAAAGCGGGAGGGTTCAAGCAATACTTC. It is translated as CASSVKAGGFKQYF.

This clonotype was picked up a small number of times. The V call is TRBV10-3, the J call TRBJ2-7, with D unresolved. Germline loops: CDR1 ENHRY, CDR2 SYGVKD. The CDR3 is 12 amino acids. Trimming pared 4 bases from V and 7 bases from J, leaving 11 bases between. This CDR3 is CAISAILEEQYF. CDR3 sequence (DNA): TGTGCCATCAGTGCTATCCTAGAGGAGCAGTACTTC.

This clonotype showed up many times. The chain carries TRBV4-2 and TRBJ2-2; TRBD1 aligns across 9 bases. Germline V gives CDR1 LGHNA, CDR2 YNFKEQ. The CDR3 is made up of 16 amino acids. Trimming at V came to 4 bases and at J to 1 base, leaving 4 bases not matched to a gene. This chain's CDR3 is CASSPPGQGNTGELFF. The CDR3 DNA reads as TGTGCCAGCAGCCCTCCGGGACAGGGGAACACCGGGGAGCTGTTTTTT.

This chain connects TRBV12-5 to TRBJ1-3; D remains ambiguous. Germline lookup yields CDR1 LGHNT and CDR2 FRNRAP. V shed 9 bases and J shed 0 bases, with 15 bases lying between them. The CDR3 is 15 amino acids. Written as DNA, the CDR3 is TGTGCTAGAGGCGAGGACGGTGGCTCTGGAAACACCATATATTTT. Encoded protein: CARGEDGGSGNTIYF.

This clonotype was seen a few times. The rearrangement links TRBV18 to TRBJ2-7; TRBD1 matches at 8 bases. The V gene's germline CDR1 is KGHSH and CDR2 LQKENI. Trimming at V came to 1 base and at J to 5 bases, leaving 7 bases not matched to a gene. The CDR3 contains 15 residues. The CDR3 loop is CASSPLQGANNEQYF. Here the CDR3 DNA reads TGTGCCAGCTCACCACTTCAGGGGGCTAATAACGAGCAGTACTTC.

V gene TRBV29-1 combines with J gene TRBJ2-3; D ambiguous. This CDR3 is 13 amino acids long. Between the trimmed V and J ends, which lost 6 bases and 3 bases, there was a span of 13 bases. The germline V gene encodes CDR1 SQVTM and CDR2 ANQGSEA. The CDR3 nucleotides read TGCAGCGTGACGCTGGGGAAGACAGATACGCAGTATTTT. Amino acid sequence: CSVTLGKTDTQYF.

With regard to this clonotype: The CDR3 does not close with the conserved phenylalanine or tryptophan, likely indicating a read error. V and J are TRBV11-3 and TRBJ2-7; TRBD1 aligns across 12 bases. CDR1 and CDR2 (germline): SGHNT, YENEEA. With 9 bases clipped from V and 3 bases from J, the junction kept 9 bases outside the gene matches. This CDR3 is 15 amino acids long. CDR3 loop: CASSLGTGGNYEQYS. CDR3 in DNA: TGTGCCAGTAGCCTCGGGACAGGGGGCAACTACGAGCAGTACTCC.

Worth noting for this clonotype: The junction and the germline gene differ at one end; a read error may be behind it. This chain links TRBV5-1 with TRBJ1-4, with a tentative D call TRBD1 (5 bases). This CDR3 has 16 residues. From germline, CDR1 is SGHRS and CDR2 YFSETQ. CDR3 in amino acids: CASSLRVGATNEKPFF. CDR3 bases: TGCGCCAGCAGCTTACGGGTCGGGGCAACTAATGAAAAACCGTTTTTT.

About this clonotype: Compared with germline, one end of the junction differs, possibly owing to a read error. This chain uses TRBV11-3 with TRBJ2-5, with 8 bases aligning to TRBD2. The CDR3 extends over 15 amino acids. CDR1 and CDR2 from the germline V gene are SGHNT and YENEEA. CDR3 protein: CASNPGVAGLETPKF. In nucleotides, the CDR3 is TGTGCCAGCAACCCCGGGGTAGCGGGATTGGAGACCCCGAAATTC.

In its sample, this clonotype was seen many times. The chain is built from TRBV25-1 and TRBJ2-1; the match to TRBD2 covers 7 bases. Trimming took 3 bases from V and 4 from J; bases not matched to a gene: 0. The CDR3 is made up of 13 amino acids. Germline CDR1 reads MGHDK; CDR2 reads SYGVNS. CDR3 loop: CASSEREYNEQFF. CDR3 bases: TGTGCCAGCAGTGAGCGGGAGTACAATGAGCAGTTCTTC.

Note on this clonotype: One end of the junction is discordant with germline, which a read error may explain. V usage is TRBV12-3 or TRBV12-4 and J usage is TRBJ1-1, with D hard to call. CDR3 length equals 12 residues. CDR3 in amino acids: CANSNRVTEAFF. CDR3 nucleotides: TGTGCCAACAGTAATCGTGTCACTGAAGCTTTCTTT.

This clonotype came up many times. It may be a read error: a sequence one base away is much more abundant. This chain joins TRBV11-2 and TRBJ2-7, with D possibly being TRBD2 (6 bases). Germline V lookup: CDR1 SGHAT, CDR2 FQNNGV. The CDR3 runs to 14 residues. V lost 3 bases to trimming and J lost 3 bases, with 12 bases between them. The CDR3 protein is CASSFPGVRYEQYF. As DNA, the CDR3 is TGTGCCAGCAGCTTTCCGGGAGTGCGCTACGAGCAGTACTTC.

Notes on this clonotype: A single base separates this from a much larger clone, so it may be a read error. This chain uses TRBV10-3 with TRBJ2-7; 10 bases are a match to TRBD2. The CDR3 consists of 15 residues. Germline V gives CDR1 ENHRY, CDR2 SYGVKD. The CDR3 sequence is CDISAPSGSTYEQYF. The CDR3, as DNA: TGTGACATCAGTGCGCCTAGCGGGAGTACCTACGAGCAGTACTTC.

As for this clonotype: A much larger clonotype is one base distant, so this may be a read error. The rearrangement links TRBV7-8 to TRBJ1-6, with D hard to call. V gave up 1 base and J gave up 9 bases, with 16 bases separating them. Germline V gene data show CDR1 as SGHVS and CDR2 as FQNEAQ. The CDR3 is made up of 16 amino acids. The CDR3, as DNA: TGTGCCAGCAGCTTAGTGGCAGGAACCTTTATTTCACCCCTCCACTTT. Protein sequence: CASSLVAGTFISPLHF.

This clonotype was seen a handful of times. Relative to the germline gene, one junction end is altered; a read error may explain this. The genes are TRBV4-2 and TRBJ2-7; D is uncertain. The CDR3 is 13 amino acids. Germline V gene sequence: CDR1 LGHNA, CDR2 YNFKEQ. The CDR3 DNA is TGTACCAGCAGTCCCCGTTTACTCTACGAGCAGTACTTC. Encoded protein: CTSSPRLLYEQYF.

A word on this clonotype: A read error may account for a junction end that differs from germline. The J gene is TRBJ2-2, the V gene TRBV5-4; a possible D gene is TRBD1 (6 bases). The CDR3 runs to 16 residues. Germline CDR1 and CDR2: SGHNT and YYREEE (reference sequence). In nucleotides, the CDR3 is TGTGCCAGCAGCTTGGCCAGGGGCGGAGACACCGGGGAGATGTTTTTT. It yields the protein CASSLARGGDTGEMFF.

The CDR3 sequence is CARSAISRPAGGQKSYEQYF. The CDR3 region has the DNA TGTGCCAGGAGCGCCATTTCCCGACCAGCGGGAGGGCAGAAATCCTACGAGCAGTACTTC. The chain is built from TRBV11-2 and TRBJ2-7, with 10 bases fitting TRBD2. This CDR3 has 20 amino acids. Trimming took 9 bases from V and 1 from J; bases not matched to a gene: 24. Germline V CDR1 and CDR2: SGHAT, FQNNGV.